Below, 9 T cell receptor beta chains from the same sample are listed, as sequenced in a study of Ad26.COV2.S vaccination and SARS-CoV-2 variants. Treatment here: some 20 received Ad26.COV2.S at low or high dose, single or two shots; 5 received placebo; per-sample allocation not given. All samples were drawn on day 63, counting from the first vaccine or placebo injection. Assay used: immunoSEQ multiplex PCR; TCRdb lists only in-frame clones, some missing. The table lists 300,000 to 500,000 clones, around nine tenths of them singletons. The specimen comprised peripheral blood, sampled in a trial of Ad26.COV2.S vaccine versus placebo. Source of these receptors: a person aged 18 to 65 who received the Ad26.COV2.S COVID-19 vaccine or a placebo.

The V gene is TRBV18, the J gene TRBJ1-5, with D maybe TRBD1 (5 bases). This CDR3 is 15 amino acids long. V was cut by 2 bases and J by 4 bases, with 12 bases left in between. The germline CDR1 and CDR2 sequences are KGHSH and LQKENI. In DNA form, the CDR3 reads TGTGCCAGCTCACCAATCGGGACCTTTAATCAGCCCCAGCATTTT. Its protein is CASSPIGTFNQPQHF.

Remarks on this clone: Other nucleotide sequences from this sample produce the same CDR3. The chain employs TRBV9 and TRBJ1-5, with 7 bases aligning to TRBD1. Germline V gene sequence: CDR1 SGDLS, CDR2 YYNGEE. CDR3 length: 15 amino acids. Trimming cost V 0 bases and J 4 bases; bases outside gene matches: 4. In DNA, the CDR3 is TGTGCCAGCAGCGTAGGGGCAGGGGGTAATCAGCCCCAGCATTTT. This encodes CASSVGAGGNQPQHF.

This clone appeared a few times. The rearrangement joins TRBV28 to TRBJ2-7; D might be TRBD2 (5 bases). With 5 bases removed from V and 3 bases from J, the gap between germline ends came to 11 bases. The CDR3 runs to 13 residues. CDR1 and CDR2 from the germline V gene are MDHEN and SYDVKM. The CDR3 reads CASSAGENYEQYF. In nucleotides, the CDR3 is TGTGCCAGCAGTGCCGGGGAGAACTACGAGCAGTACTTC.

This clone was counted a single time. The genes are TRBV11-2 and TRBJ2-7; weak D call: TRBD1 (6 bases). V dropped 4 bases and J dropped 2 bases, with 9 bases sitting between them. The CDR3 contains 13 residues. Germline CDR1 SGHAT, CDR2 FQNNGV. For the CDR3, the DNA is TGTGCCAGCAGCTCAGGGACACCCTACGAGCAGTACTTC. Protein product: CASSSGTPYEQYF.

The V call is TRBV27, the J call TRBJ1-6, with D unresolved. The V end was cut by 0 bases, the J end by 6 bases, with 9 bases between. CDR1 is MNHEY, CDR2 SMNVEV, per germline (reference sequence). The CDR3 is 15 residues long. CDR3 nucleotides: TGTGCCAGCAGTTTATCTAGGCTAGGTAATTCACCCCTCCACTTT. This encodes CASSLSRLGNSPLHF.

The CDR3 protein is CASSAWDGNTEAFF. The DNA for the CDR3 is TGCGCCAGCAGCGCCTGGGACGGGAACACTGAAGCTTTCTTT. This chain links TRBV5-1 with TRBJ1-1, with a tentative D call TRBD1 (5 bases). Trimming cost V 4 bases and J 1 base, with 11 bases left between them. Germline-derived CDR1 and CDR2 are SGHRS and YFSETQ. There are 14 residues in the CDR3.

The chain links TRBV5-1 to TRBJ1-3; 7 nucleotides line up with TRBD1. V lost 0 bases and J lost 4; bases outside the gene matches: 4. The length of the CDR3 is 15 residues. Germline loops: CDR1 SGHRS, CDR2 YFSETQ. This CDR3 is CASSLEGARGNTIYF. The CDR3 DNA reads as TGCGCCAGCAGCTTGGAGGGGGCGCGGGGAAACACCATATATTTT.

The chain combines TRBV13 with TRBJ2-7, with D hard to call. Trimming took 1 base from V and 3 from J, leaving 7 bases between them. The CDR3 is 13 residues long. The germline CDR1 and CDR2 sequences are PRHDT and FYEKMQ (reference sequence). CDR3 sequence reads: CASSLAGNYEQYF. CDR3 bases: TGTGCCAGCAGCTTAGCTGGGAACTACGAGCAGTACTTC.

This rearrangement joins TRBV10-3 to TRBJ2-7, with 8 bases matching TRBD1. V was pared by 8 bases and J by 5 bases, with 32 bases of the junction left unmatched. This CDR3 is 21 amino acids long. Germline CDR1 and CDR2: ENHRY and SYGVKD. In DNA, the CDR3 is TGTGCCATCTCGATGCTATCCGACGCAAAACAGGGGGAAAATCCCGTCCACGAGCAGTACTTC. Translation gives CAISMLSDAKQGENPVHEQYF.